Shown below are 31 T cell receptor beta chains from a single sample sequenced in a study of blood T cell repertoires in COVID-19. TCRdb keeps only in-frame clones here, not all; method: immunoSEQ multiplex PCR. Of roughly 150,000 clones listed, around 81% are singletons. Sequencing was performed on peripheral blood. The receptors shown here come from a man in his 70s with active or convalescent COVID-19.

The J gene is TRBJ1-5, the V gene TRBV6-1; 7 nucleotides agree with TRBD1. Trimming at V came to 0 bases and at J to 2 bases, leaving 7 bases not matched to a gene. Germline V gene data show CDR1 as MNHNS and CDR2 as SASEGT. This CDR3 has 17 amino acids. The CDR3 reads CASSEAAGGVGNQPQHF. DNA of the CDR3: TGTGCCAGCAGTGAAGCGGCAGGGGGTGTGGGCAATCAGCCCCAGCATTTT.

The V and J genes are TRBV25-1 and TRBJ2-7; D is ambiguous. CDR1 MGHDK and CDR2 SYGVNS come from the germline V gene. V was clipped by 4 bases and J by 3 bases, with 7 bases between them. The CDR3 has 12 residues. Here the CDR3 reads CASSGQYYEQYF. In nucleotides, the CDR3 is TGTGCCAGCAGTGGGCAGTACTACGAGCAGTACTTC.

The CDR3 coding sequence is TGTGCCAGCAGTTTGCAGGGGCGCCGGATCATCACTGAAGCTTTCTTT. This sequence encodes CASSLQGRRIITEAFF. The chain joins TRBV6-2 or TRBV6-3 to TRBJ1-1; possibly TRBD1 for D (6 bases). This CDR3 spans 16 amino acids. Germline V CDR1 and CDR2: MNHEY, SVGEGT. The V gene lost 4 bases and the J gene lost 4 bases, with 19 bases spanning the gap.

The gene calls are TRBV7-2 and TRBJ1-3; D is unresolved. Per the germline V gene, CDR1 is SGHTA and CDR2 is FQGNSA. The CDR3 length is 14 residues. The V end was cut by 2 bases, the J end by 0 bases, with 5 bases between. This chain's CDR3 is CASSLSYSGNTIYF. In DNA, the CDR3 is TGTGCCAGCAGCTTATCGTACTCTGGAAACACCATATATTTT.

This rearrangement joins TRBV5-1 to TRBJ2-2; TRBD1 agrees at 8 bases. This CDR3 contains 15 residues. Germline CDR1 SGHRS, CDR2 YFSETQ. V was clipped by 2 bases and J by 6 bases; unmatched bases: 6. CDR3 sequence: CASSLLTGEAGELFF. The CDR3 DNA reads TGCGCCAGCAGCTTACTGACAGGGGAGGCCGGGGAGCTGTTTTTT.

CDR3 region: CASSLPRDSYNSPLHF. The CDR3, as DNA: TGCGCCAGCAGCTTGCCCCGGGACAGCTATAATTCACCCCTCCACTTT. The chain recombines TRBV5-1 with TRBJ1-6, with TRBD1 matching 7 bases. J was trimmed by 3 bases and V by 1 base; bases with no gene match: 4. The V gene's germline CDR1 is SGHRS and CDR2 YFSETQ. CDR3 length equals 16 residues.

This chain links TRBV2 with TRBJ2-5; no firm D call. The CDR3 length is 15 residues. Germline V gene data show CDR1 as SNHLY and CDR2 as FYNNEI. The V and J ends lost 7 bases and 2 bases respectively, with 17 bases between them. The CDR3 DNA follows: TGTGCCAGCACAATGCAGGCTATCCGACAAGAGACCCAGTACTTC. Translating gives CASTMQAIRQETQYF.

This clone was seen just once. The CDR3 loop reads CASSRGRFTEAFF. The CDR3 nucleotides are TGTGCCAGCAGCAGGGGGCGTTTCACTGAAGCTTTCTTT. The chain links TRBV11-2 to TRBJ1-1, with 7 bases identical to TRBD1. The junction had 4 bases not matched to a gene; V was cut back by 5 bases and J by 4 bases. Germline V CDR1 and CDR2: SGHAT, FQNNGV. The CDR3 loop spans 13 amino acids.

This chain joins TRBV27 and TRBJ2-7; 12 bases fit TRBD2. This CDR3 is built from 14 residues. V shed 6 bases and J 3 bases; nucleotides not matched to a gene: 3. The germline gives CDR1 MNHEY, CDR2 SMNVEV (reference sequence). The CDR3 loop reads CASSLTSGSYEQYF. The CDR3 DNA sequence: TGTGCCAGCAGCCTGACTAGCGGGAGCTACGAGCAGTACTTC.

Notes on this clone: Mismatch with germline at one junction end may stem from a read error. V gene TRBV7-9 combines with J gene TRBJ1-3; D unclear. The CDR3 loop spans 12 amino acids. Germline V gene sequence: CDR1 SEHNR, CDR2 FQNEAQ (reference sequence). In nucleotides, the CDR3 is TGTGCCAGCAGCTCCGACACCTCAGTTTCAGATTTT. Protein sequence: CASSSDTSVSDF.

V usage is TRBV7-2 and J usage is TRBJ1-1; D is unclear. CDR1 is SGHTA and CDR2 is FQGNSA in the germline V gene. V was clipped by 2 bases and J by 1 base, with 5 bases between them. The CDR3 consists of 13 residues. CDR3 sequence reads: CASSLLWNTEAFF. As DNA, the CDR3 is TGTGCCAGCAGCTTACTTTGGAACACTGAAGCTTTCTTT.

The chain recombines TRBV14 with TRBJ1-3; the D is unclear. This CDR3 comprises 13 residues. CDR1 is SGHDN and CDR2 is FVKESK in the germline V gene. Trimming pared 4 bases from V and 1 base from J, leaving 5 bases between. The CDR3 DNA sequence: TGTGCCAGCAGCCTTGAGTCTGGAAACACCATATATTTT. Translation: CASSLESGNTIYF.

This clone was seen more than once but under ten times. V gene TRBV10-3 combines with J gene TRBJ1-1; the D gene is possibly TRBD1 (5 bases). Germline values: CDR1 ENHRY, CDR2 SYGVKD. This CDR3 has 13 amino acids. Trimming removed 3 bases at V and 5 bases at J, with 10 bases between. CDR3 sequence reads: CAISESEGTEAFF. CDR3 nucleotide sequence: TGTGCCATCAGTGAATCGGAGGGGACTGAAGCTTTCTTT.

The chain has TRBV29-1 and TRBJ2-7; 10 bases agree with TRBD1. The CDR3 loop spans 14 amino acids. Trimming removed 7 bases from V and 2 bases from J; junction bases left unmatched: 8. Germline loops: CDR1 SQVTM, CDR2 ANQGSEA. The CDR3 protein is CSAGRGTGAYEQYF. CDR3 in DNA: TGCAGCGCCGGGAGGGGGACAGGGGCCTACGAGCAGTACTTC.

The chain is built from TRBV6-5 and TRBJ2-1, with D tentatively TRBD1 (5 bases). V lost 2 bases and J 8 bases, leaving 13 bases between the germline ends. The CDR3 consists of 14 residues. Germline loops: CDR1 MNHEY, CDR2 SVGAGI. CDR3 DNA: TGTGCCAGCAGTTACGGGGCAGGGCGGCATGAGCAGTTCTTC. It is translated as CASSYGAGRHEQFF.

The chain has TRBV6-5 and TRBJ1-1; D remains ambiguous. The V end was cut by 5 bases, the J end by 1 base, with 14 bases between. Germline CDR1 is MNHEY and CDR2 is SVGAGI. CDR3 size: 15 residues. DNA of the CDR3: TGTGCCAGCAGTCCCCCCGCGTACGGGAACACTGAAGCTTTCTTT. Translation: CASSPPAYGNTEAFF.

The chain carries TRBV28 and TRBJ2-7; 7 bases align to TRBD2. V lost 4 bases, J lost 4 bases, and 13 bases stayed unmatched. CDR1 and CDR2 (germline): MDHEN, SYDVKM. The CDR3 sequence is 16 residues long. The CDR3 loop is CASSSPRDYGIYEQYF. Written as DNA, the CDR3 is TGTGCCAGCAGTTCACCCCGGGACTATGGGATTTACGAGCAGTACTTC.

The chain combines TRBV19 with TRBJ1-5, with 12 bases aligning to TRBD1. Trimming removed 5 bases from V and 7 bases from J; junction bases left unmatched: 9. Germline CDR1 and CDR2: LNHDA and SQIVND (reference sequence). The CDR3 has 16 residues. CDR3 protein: CASSEGQGASGQPQHF. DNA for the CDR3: TGTGCCAGTAGTGAGGGACAGGGGGCGTCAGGACAGCCCCAGCATTTT.

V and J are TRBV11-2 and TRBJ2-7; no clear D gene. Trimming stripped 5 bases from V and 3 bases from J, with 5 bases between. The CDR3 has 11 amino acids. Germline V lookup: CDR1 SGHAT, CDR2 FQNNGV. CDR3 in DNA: TGTGCCAGCAGCCCCTACTACGAGCAGTACTTC. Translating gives CASSPYYEQYF.

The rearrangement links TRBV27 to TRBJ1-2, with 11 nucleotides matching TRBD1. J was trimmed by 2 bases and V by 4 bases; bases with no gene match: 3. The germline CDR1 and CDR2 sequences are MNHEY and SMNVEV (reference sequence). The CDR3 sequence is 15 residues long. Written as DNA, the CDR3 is TGTGCCAGCAGTTCCCGGACAGGGGGCAACTATGGCTACACCTTC. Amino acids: CASSSRTGGNYGYTF.

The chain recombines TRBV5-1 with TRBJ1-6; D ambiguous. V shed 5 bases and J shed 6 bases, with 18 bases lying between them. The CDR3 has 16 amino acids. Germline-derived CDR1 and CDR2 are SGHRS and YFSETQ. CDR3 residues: CASRRAGDPLNSPLHF. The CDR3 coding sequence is TGCGCCAGCAGGAGGGCAGGCGATCCCCTTAATTCACCCCTCCACTTT.

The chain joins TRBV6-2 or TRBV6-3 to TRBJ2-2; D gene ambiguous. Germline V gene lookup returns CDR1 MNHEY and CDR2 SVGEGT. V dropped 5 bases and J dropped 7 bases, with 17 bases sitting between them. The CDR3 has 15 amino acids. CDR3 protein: CASSRDGRRGGELFF. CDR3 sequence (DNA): TGTGCCAGCAGTAGAGACGGTCGACGCGGCGGGGAGCTGTTTTTT.

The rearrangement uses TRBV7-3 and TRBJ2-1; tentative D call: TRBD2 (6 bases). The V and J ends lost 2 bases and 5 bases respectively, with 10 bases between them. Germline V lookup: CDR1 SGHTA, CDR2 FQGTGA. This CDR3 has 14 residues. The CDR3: CASSLSGVDNEQFF. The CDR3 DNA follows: TGTGCCAGCAGCTTATCGGGAGTCGACAATGAGCAGTTCTTC.

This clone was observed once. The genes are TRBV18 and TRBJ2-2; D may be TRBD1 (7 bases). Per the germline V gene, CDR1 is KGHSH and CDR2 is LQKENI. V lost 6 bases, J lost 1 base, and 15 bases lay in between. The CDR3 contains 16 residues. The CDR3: CASSPRQGGNTGELFF. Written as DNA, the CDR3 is TGTGCCAGCTCTCCAAGACAGGGAGGGAACACCGGGGAGCTGTTTTTT.

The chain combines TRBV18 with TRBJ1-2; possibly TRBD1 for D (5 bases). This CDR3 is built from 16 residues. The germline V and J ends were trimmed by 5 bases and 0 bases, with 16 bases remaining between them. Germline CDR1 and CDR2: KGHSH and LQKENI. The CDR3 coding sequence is TGTGCCAGCTCAACCGGAGTTGGGGCTACTAACTATGGCTACACCTTC. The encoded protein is CASSTGVGATNYGYTF.

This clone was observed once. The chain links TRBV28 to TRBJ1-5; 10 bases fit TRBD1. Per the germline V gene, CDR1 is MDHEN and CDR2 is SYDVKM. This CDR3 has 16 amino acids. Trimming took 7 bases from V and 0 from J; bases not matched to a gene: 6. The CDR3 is CASTTGGTHSNQPQHF. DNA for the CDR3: TGTGCCAGCACGACAGGGGGCACACATAGCAATCAGCCCCAGCATTTT.

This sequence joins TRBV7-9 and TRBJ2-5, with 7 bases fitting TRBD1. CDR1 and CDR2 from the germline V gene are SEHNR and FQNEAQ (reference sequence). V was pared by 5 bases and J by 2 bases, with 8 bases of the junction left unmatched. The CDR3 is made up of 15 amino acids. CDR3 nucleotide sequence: TGTGCCAGCAGCGCCTACGGACAGGCACAAGAGACCCAGTACTTC. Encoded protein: CASSAYGQAQETQYF.

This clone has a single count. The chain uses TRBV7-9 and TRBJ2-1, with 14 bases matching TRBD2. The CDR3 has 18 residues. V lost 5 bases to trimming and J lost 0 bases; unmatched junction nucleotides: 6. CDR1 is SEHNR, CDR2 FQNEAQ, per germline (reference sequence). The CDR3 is CASSTTSGRARSYNEQFF. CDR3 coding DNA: TGTGCCAGCAGCACGACTAGCGGGAGGGCCCGCTCCTACAATGAGCAGTTCTTC.

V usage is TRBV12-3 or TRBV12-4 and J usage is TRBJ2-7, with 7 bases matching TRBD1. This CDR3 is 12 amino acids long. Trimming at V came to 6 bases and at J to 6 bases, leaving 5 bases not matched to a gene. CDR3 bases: TGTGCCAGCAGCATGACAGGGTTCGAGCAGTACTTC. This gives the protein CASSMTGFEQYF.

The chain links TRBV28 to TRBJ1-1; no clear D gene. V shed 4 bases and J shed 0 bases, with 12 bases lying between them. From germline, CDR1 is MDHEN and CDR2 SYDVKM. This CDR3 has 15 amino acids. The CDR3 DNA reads TGTGCCAGCAGTTCCTCCGCGACTTTGAACACTGAAGCTTTCTTT. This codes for CASSSSATLNTEAFF.

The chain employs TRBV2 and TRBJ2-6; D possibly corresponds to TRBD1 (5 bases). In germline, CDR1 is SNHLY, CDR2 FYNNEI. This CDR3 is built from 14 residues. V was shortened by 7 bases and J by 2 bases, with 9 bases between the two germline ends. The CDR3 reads CASTQGPGANVLTF. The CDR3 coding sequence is TGTGCCAGCACTCAGGGTCCTGGGGCCAACGTCCTGACTTTC.